The clone carrying this T cell receptor (beta chain) was observed a few times. TCRdb redid the calling of the PCR reads with MiXCR, one entry per CDR3 protein. Among just under 650,000 distinct CDR3 sequences listed, about 20% were seen once. Trimming pared 3 bases from V and 0 bases from J, leaving 9 bases between. From germline, CDR1 is DFQATT and CDR2 SNEGSKA (reference sequence). The CDR3 runs 13 residues. This record comes from a study of molecular identifiers for immune sequencing clone quantification. Study in general: Within a replicate experiment, RNA obtained from either approximately 20,000 or 98,000 naive CD8 cells was divided into five aliquots, and four of those aliquots were then sequenced.

Libraries of naive CD8 T cells were made from around 20,000 to 1,000,000 sorted cells. They used 10%, 30% or 50% RNA. The authors sorted naive CD8 T cells as CD8+CD4-CCR7+CD45RA+. The sequence was obtained from a human donor in good health. Some libraries in this study had Jurkat cell RNA spiked in. Sequencing was done on a sample of naive CD8+ T cells from blood, with Jurkat cell RNA spiked in. Subset of the sample: FACS-sorted CD8+CD4-CCR7+CD45RA+ naive T cells. The rearrangement joins TRBV20-1 to TRBJ2-7; D uncertain. CDR3 region: CSARPPYSYEQYF. For the CDR3, the DNA is TGCAGTGCTAGGCCGCCGTACTCCTACGAGCAGTACTTC.